These 3 T cell receptor beta chains came from one sample sequenced in a study of metastatic and nonmetastatic thyroid tumors (dated by TCRdb to about 2020). Libraries were constructed by PCR. Sequencing instrument: Illumina HiSeq 4000. TCRdb reanalyzed the raw reads on its own, using fastp at Q25 for trimming and MiXCR for clone calling, and kept in-frame beta chains. This sample gives 70,000 or so clones in total; 13% to 15% of them show up just once. Just over 6.5% of the sample is taken by the ten largest. No patient had received any treatment before thyroid surgery. The sequenced material came from blood. Every receptor here comes from a male donor with papillary thyroid cancer or a benign thyroid nodule (not recorded which). Some clones in this sample may be carry-over from other donors' samples.

The table lists this clone with many counts. The V and J genes are TRBV7-8 and TRBJ2-7; 9 bases match TRBD2. J lost 4 bases, V lost 5 bases, and 18 bases had no gene match. The CDR3 runs 18 residues. Germline assignment: CDR1 SGHVS and CDR2 FQNEAQ. The CDR3 DNA is TGTGCCAGCAGCCCTACGGGTCCGCGGGAGGGCCGTAAATACGAGCAGTACGTC. Protein sequence: CASSPTGPREGRKYEQYV.

At least ten counts were recorded for this clone. V usage is TRBV5-5 and J usage is TRBJ1-2; D gene unclear. The CDR3 covers 13 residues. V dropped 4 bases and J dropped 8 bases, with 15 bases sitting between them. Germline V CDR1 and CDR2: SGHKS, YYEKEE (reference sequence). CDR3 nucleotide sequence: TGTGCCAGCAGCCCGCTCGAGGGAATCGGCTACACCTTC. It specifies CASSPLEGIGYTF.

This clone was recorded at least ten times. The chain recombines TRBV12-3 or TRBV12-4 with TRBJ2-3; D unresolved. The CDR3 has 12 amino acids. The germline V and J ends were trimmed by 5 bases and 4 bases, with 7 bases remaining between them. The CDR3 nucleotides read TGTGCCAGCAGTAAAGCCGCAGATACGCAGTATTTT. Translated: CASSKAADTQYF.